This TCR beta chain stems from a study of blood T cell repertoires in COVID-19. Study information: From the United States, Italy and Spain came samples of acute and convalescent COVID-19. PBMCs, B-cell-depleted T cells, or T cells were the source of the cDNA or gDNA that made up the material.

Repertoires were generated with immunoSEQ multiplex PCR, while TCRdb's copy carries only in-frame clones and drops some. The sample contains 190,000 or so clones, roughly 81% of which appear only once. Germline loops: CDR1 ENHRY, CDR2 SYGVKD. The length of the CDR3 is 12 residues. Trimming stripped 7 bases from V and 1 base from J, with 7 bases between. The V gene is TRBV10-3, the J gene TRBJ1-1; no firm D call. Material for sequencing was peripheral blood. The source is a woman of 80 years or more with COVID-19, enrolled during active disease. CDR3 region: CAINPGNTEAFF. Here the CDR3 DNA reads TGTGCCATCAACCCAGGGAACACTGAAGCTTTCTTT.